A single sample gave rise to the 14 T cell receptor beta chains below, sequenced in a study of T cells in Graves' hyperthyroidism and ophthalmopathy. Amplification yielded TCR beta CDR3 regions, with RNA transcripts as the source. HTBI primers drove first-round RT-PCR of the TCR CDR3. Via MiXCR, TCRdb re-called the multiplex PCR reads, giving one row per CDR3 protein. There are 400,000 to 600,000 distinct CDR3 sequences in the sample; 20% occur only once, and approximately 25% lies in the top ten. Source material: blood. Receptors originate from a man in his late teens or twenties with Graves' hyperthyroidism.

This clonotype has more than one count but fewer than ten. The genes are TRBV30 and TRBJ2-7; 7 positions agree with TRBD1. The CDR3 spans 13 residues. From germline, CDR1 is GTSNPN and CDR2 SVGIG (reference sequence). V shed 3 bases and J 5 bases; nucleotides not matched to a gene: 7. The CDR3 loop is CAWSPDRANEQYF. CDR3 coding DNA: TGTGCCTGGAGCCCCGACAGGGCTAACGAGCAGTACTTC.

The V call is TRBV12-3 or TRBV12-4, the J call TRBJ2-7, with D perhaps matching TRBD1 (5 bases). CDR3 length: 15 residues. V gave up 1 base and J gave up 0 bases, with 10 bases separating them. The CDR3 DNA reads as TGTGCCAGCAGTTTAGGTCCAGGGTTCTCCTACGAGCAGTACTTC. This codes for CASSLGPGFSYEQYF.

This clonotype has at least ten counts. The chain joins TRBV6-4 to TRBJ2-2, with D perhaps matching TRBD1 (6 bases). Germline V gives CDR1 MRHNA, CDR2 SNTAGT. CDR3 size: 18 residues. V lost 6 bases and J 4 bases, leaving 24 bases between the germline ends. The CDR3 nucleotides are TGTGCCAGCAGCGGAACCGAGTTTGAGGGACAAGTCACCGGGGAGCTGTTTTTT. It translates to CASSGTEFEGQVTGELFF.

This clonotype came up many times. The chain combines TRBV4-1 with TRBJ2-5, with D hard to call. The CDR3 has 13 amino acids. V lost 1 base to trimming and J lost 2 bases, with 5 bases between them. Germline V gene sequence: CDR1 MGHRA, CDR2 YSYEKL. The CDR3 sequence: CASSQGIQETQYF. The CDR3 nucleotides read TGCGCCAGCAGCCAAGGGATACAAGAGACCCAGTACTTC.

The rearrangement joins TRBV10-3 to TRBJ2-7, with 7 bases lining up with TRBD2. Germline lookup yields CDR1 ENHRY and CDR2 SYGVKD. The CDR3 has 15 residues. With 3 bases clipped from V and 1 base from J, the junction kept 6 bases outside the gene matches. The CDR3 spells CAISDVGRASYEQYF. Written as DNA, the CDR3 is TGTGCCATCAGTGACGTTGGGAGGGCGTCCTACGAGCAGTACTTC.

This clonotype came up many times. This chain links TRBV19 with TRBJ2-5; 7 bases agree with TRBD1. The CDR3 sequence is 13 residues long. V dropped 3 bases and J dropped 5; count of bases not matched to a gene: 3. Germline CDR1 reads LNHDA; CDR2 reads SQIVND (reference sequence). The CDR3 nucleotides read TGTGCCAGTAGTATGACAGGGAAGGAGACCCAGTACTTC. Its translation is CASSMTGKETQYF.

The chain employs TRBV6-5 and TRBJ1-1; D ambiguous. Germline values: CDR1 MNHEY, CDR2 SVGAGI. CDR3 size: 16 residues. In DNA, the CDR3 is TGTGTCTGCAGTTACTCGAAGGCGATTCTGAACACTGAAGCTTTCTTT. Translation: CVCSYSKAILNTEAFF.

The rearrangement uses TRBV2 and TRBJ1-3, with a weak D call TRBD1 (5 bases). The germline CDR1 and CDR2 sequences are SNHLY and FYNNEI. Trimming pared 4 bases from V and 7 bases from J, leaving 8 bases between. The CDR3 has 12 amino acids. CDR3 protein: CASSVQGNTIYF. The CDR3 nucleotides read TGTGCCAGCAGTGTCCAGGGCAACACCATATATTTT.

This clonotype showed up many times. The chain carries TRBV12-5 and TRBJ1-5, with 9 positions matching TRBD1. Trimming cost V 5 bases and J 0 bases; bases outside gene matches: 14. Germline lookup yields CDR1 LGHNT and CDR2 FRNRAP. The CDR3 has 19 residues. In DNA, the CDR3 is TGTGCTAGTGGTCTAGCCGGGACAGGGATGGCGTATAGCAATCAGCCCCAGCATTTT. This sequence encodes CASGLAGTGMAYSNQPQHF.

This clonotype was observed a handful of times. The chain couples TRBV28 to TRBJ1-1; D uncertain. The germline V gene has CDR1 MDHEN and CDR2 SYDVKM. V was trimmed by 7 bases and J by 3 bases, leaving 15 bases between them. The CDR3 is made up of 14 amino acids. CDR3 sequence: CASTPRWVDTEAFF. The CDR3 DNA is TGTGCCAGCACCCCTCGGTGGGTAGACACTGAAGCTTTCTTT.

V is TRBV10-3 and J is TRBJ1-6; D gene uncertain. With 10 bases removed from V and 0 bases from J, the gap between germline ends came to 19 bases. CDR1 is ENHRY, CDR2 SYGVKD, per germline. This CDR3 spans 17 amino acids. CDR3 nucleotide sequence: TGTGCCACTCGGGGAGTATTAGGGAACTCCTATAATTCACCCCTCCACTTT. It yields the protein CATRGVLGNSYNSPLHF.

This clonotype was counted at least ten times. The CDR3 loop is CSARPGQGAIRTF. The CDR3 nucleotides are TGCAGTGCTAGACCGGGACAGGGGGCGATAAGGACCTTC. The rearrangement joins TRBV20-1 to TRBJ1-2; 12 nucleotides agree with TRBD1. Trimming took 2 bases from V and 14 from J; bases not matched to a gene: 9. Germline V gene lookup returns CDR1 DFQATT and CDR2 SNEGSKA (reference sequence). The CDR3 length is 13 residues.

The rearrangement joins TRBV7-3 to TRBJ1-1; D remains unclear. Per the germline V gene, CDR1 is SGHTA and CDR2 is FQGTGA. Trimming took 5 bases from V and 3 from J, leaving 10 bases between them. The CDR3 extends over 13 amino acids. The CDR3 region is CASSVAPDTEAFF. For the CDR3, the DNA is TGTGCCAGCAGCGTCGCGCCGGACACTGAAGCTTTCTTT. Based on the CDR3 plus reference TRBV7-3 and TRBJ1-1, the full variable domain is GAGVSQTPSNKVTEKGKYVELRCDPISGHTALYWYRQSLGQGPEFLIYFQGTGAADDSGLPNDRFFAVRPEGSVSTLKIQRTERGDSAVYLCASSVAPDTEAFFGQGTRLTVV.

In its sample, this clonotype was seen many times. The rearrangement uses TRBV6-1 and TRBJ2-7, with a tentative D call TRBD1 (5 bases). The CDR3 covers 12 residues. V was clipped by 7 bases and J by 7 bases, with 14 bases between them. Germline CDR1 MNHNS, CDR2 SASEGT. CDR3 sequence reads: CASTQGGGEQYF. The CDR3, as DNA: TGTGCCAGCACCCAGGGTGGTGGGGAGCAGTACTTC.